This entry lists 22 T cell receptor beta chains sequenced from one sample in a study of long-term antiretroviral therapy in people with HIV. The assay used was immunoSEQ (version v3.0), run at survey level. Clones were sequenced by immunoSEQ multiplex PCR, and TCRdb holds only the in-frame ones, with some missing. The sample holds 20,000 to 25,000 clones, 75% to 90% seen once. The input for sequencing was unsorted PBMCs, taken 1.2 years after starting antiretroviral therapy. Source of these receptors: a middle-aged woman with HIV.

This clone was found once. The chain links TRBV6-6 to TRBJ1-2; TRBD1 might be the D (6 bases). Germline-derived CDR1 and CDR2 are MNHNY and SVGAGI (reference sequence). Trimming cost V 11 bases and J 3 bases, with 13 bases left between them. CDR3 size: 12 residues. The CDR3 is CAGGGPYYGYTF. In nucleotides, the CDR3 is TGTGCCGGAGGGGGGCCATACTATGGCTACACCTTC.

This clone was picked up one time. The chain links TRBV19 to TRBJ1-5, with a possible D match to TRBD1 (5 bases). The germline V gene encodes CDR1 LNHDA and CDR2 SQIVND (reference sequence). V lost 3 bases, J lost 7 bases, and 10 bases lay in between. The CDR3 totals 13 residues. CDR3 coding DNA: TGTGCCAGTAGTATGGGGCTGCGGCAGCCCCAGCATTTT. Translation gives CASSMGLRQPQHF.

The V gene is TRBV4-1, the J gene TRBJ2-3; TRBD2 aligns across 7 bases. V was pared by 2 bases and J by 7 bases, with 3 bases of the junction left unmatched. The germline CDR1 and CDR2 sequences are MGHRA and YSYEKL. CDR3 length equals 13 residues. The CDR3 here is CASSQNGGYTQYF. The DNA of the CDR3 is TGCGCCAGCAGCCAAAACGGGGGGTATACGCAGTATTTT.

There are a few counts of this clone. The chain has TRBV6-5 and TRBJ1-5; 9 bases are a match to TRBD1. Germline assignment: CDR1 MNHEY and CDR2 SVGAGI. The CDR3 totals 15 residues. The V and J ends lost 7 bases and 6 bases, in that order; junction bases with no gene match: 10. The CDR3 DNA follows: TGTGCCAGCATGGGCGGGGGGACAGGGAGTCAGCCCCAGCATTTT. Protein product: CASMGGGTGSQPQHF.

The CDR3 DNA is TGTGCCAGCAGCTCCGGAGGCGCGAACACCGGGGAGCTGTTTTTT. Translated: CASSSGGANTGELFF. The chain recombines TRBV7-2 with TRBJ2-2; tentatively, D is TRBD2 (5 bases). CDR3 length equals 15 residues. Trimming removed 4 bases at V and 0 bases at J, with 9 bases between. Germline loops: CDR1 SGHTA, CDR2 FQGNSA.

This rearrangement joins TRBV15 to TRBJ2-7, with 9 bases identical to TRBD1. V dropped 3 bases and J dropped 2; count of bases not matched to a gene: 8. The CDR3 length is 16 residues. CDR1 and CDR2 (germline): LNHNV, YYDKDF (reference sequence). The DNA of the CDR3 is TGTGCCACCAGCAGGTACCCGGGACAGGGAACCTACGAGCAGTACTTC. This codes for CATSRYPGQGTYEQYF.

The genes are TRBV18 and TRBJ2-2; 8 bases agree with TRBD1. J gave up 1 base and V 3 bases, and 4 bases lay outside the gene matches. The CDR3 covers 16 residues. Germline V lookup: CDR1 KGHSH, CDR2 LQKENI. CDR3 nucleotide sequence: TGTGCCAGCTCACCCCCGACAGGGGAGAACACCGGGGAGCTGTTTTTT. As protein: CASSPPTGENTGELFF.

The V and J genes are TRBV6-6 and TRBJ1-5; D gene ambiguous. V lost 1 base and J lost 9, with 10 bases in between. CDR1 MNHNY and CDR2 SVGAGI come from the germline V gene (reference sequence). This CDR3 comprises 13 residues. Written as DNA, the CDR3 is TGTGCCAGCAGTTACTTACCCGAGGCGCCCCAGCATTTT. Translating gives CASSYLPEAPQHF.

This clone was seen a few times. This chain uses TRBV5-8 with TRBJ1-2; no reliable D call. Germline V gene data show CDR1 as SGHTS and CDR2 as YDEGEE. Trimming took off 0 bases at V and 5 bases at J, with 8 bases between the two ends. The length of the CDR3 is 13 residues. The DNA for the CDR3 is TGTGCCAGCAGCTTGGGAACGGATTATGGCTACACCTTC. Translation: CASSLGTDYGYTF.

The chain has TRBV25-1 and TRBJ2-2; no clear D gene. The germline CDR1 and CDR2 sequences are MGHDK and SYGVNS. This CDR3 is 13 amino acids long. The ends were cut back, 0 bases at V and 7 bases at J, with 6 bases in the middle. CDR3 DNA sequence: TGTGCCAGCAGTGAATATGATGGCGGGGAGCTGTTTTTT. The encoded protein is CASSEYDGGELFF.

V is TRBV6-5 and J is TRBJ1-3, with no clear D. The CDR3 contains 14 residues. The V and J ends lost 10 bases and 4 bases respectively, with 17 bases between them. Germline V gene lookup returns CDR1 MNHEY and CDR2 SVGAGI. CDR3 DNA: TGTGCCACTCTCCCTAGGACTCTAGGAAACACCATATATTTT. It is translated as CATLPRTLGNTIYF.

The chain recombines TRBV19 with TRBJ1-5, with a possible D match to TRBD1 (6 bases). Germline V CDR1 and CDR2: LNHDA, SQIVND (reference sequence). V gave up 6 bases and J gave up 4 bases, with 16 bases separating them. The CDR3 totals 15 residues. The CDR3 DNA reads TGTGCCAGTAGATGGGGGGCAGGGGTTAATCAGCCCCAGCATTTT. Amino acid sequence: CASRWGAGVNQPQHF. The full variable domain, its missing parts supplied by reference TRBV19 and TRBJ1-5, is DGGITQSPKYLFRKEGQNVTLSCEQNLNHDAMYWYRQDPGQGLRLIYYSQIVNDFQKGDIAEGYSVSREKKESFPLTVTSAQKNPTAFYLCASRWGAGVNQPQHFGDGTRLSIL.

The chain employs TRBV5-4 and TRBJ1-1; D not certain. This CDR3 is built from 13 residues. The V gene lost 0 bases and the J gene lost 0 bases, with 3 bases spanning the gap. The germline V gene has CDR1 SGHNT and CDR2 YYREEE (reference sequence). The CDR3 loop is CASSLDMNTEAFF. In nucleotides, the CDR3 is TGTGCCAGCAGCTTGGACATGAACACTGAAGCTTTCTTT.

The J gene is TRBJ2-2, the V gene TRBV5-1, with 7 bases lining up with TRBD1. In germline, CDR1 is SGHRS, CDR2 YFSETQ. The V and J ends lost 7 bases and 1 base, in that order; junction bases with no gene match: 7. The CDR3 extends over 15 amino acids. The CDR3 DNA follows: TGCGCCAGCGGGCCGGGACAGAGGAACACCGGGGAGCTGTTTTTT. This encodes CASGPGQRNTGELFF.

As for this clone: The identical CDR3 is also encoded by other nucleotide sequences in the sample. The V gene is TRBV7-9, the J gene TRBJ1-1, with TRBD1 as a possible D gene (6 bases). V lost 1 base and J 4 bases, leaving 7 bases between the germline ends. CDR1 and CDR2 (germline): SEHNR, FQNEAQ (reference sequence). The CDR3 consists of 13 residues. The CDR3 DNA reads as TGTGCCAGCAGCTTAGAACAGGGCACTGAAGCTTTCTTT. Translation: CASSLEQGTEAFF.

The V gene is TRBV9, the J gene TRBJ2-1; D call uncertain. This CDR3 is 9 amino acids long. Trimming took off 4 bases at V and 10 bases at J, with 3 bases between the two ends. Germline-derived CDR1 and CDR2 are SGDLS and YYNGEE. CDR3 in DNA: TGTGCCAGCAGCCCCGAGCAGTTCTTC. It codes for CASSPEQFF.

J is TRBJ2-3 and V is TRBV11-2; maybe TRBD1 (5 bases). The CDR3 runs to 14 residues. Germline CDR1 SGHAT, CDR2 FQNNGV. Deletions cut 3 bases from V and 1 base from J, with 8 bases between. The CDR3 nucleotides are TGTGCCAGCAGCTTTCAGGGCGGCACAGATACGCAGTATTTT. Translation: CASSFQGGTDTQYF.

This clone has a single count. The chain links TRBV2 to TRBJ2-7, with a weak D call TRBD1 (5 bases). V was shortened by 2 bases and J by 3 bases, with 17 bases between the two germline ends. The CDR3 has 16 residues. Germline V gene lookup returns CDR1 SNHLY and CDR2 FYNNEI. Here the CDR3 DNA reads TGTGCCAGCAGTGAAAGCCGGCAGGGAACTCTCTACGAGCAGTACTTC. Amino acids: CASSESRQGTLYEQYF.

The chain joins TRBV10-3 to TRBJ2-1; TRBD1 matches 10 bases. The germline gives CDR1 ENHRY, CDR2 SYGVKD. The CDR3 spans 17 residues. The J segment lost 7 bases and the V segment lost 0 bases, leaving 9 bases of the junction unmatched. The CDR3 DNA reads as TGTGCCATCAGTGAGTCGTCGACAGGGGGCGCTGGGAATGAGCAGTTCTTC. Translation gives CAISESSTGGAGNEQFF.

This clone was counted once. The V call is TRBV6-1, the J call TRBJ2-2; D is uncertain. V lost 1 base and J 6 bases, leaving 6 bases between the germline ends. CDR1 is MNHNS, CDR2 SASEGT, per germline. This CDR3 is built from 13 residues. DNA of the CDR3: TGTGCCAGCAGTGAAGGATGGCCCGGGGAGCTGTTTTTT. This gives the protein CASSEGWPGELFF.

In DNA, the CDR3 is TGTGCCACCGGTCAAGAGACCCAGTACTTC. This sequence encodes CATGQETQYF. The V call is TRBV18, the J call TRBJ2-5; D is ambiguous. Looked up from germline, CDR1 is KGHSH and CDR2 is LQKENI. Trimming shortened V by 10 bases and J by 2 bases, and 5 bases separated the two germline ends. The CDR3 has 10 residues.

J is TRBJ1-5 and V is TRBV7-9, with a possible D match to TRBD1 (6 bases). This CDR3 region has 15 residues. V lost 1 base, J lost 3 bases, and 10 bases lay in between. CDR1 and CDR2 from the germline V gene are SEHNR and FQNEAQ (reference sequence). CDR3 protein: CASSLGGANNQPQHF. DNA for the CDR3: TGTGCCAGCAGCTTAGGGGGGGCGAACAATCAGCCCCAGCATTTT. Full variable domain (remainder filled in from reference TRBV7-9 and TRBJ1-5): DTGVSQNPRHKITKRGQNVTFRCDPISEHNRLYWYRQTLGQGPEFLTYFQNEAQLEKSRLLSDRFSAERPKGSFSTLEIQRTEQGDSAMYLCASSLGGANNQPQHFGDGTRLSIL.